These 27 T cell receptor beta chains share one sample of origin, sequenced in a study of CD8 T cells in Susac syndrome. Roughly 0.45 to 1 ug RNA was reverse transcribed with random hexamers. TCRdb itself ran the immunoSEQ multiplex PCR reads through MiXCR, one entry per CDR3 protein. The table records some 250,000 distinct CDR3 sequences, about 96% of them present only once. The specimen was CD4+ T cells from PBMCs. The origin of the receptors is a human donor with Susac syndrome.

This clonotype appeared a single time. The rearrangement joins TRBV3-1 to TRBJ2-1, with D possibly TRBD1 on 5 matching bases. The CDR3 runs 15 residues. Germline V gene sequence: CDR1 LGHDT, CDR2 YNNKEL (reference sequence). V was cut by 1 base and J by 6 bases, with 13 bases left in between. For the CDR3, the DNA is TGTGCCAGCAGCCAAGGAGTGTCCCAGGGCAATGAGCAGTTCTTC. Translation gives CASSQGVSQGNEQFF.

This chain joins TRBV11-2 and TRBJ2-2, with 8 bases identical to TRBD1. CDR1 is SGHAT, CDR2 FQNNGV, per germline. After removal of 6 bases from V and 5 bases from J, the junction contained 2 bases not matched to a gene. The CDR3 runs 13 residues. The CDR3 DNA follows: TGTGCCAGCAGTTGGACAGGGACCGGGGAGCTGTTTTTT. Protein sequence: CASSWTGTGELFF.

The chain links TRBV29-1 to TRBJ1-1, with 7 bases that match TRBD1. Per the germline V gene, CDR1 is SQVTM and CDR2 is ANQGSEA. The CDR3 extends over 14 amino acids. V lost 3 bases, J lost 1 base, and 5 bases stayed unmatched. The CDR3 bases are TGCAGCGTTGACCGGGACAGCGGGAACACTGAAGCTTTCTTT. This sequence encodes CSVDRDSGNTEAFF.

The genes are TRBV18 and TRBJ2-5; the D gene is possibly TRBD2 (6 bases). Germline V gene data show CDR1 as KGHSH and CDR2 as LQKENI. The V end was cut by 3 bases, the J end by 2 bases, with 7 bases between. The CDR3 is 13 amino acids. The CDR3 reads CASSPAGQETQYF. The DNA for the CDR3 is TGTGCCAGCTCACCTGCGGGGCAAGAGACCCAGTACTTC.

The table lists this clonotype with a count of one. The chain is built from TRBV3-1 and TRBJ1-1; TRBD1 is a possible D gene (6 bases). Germline loops: CDR1 LGHDT, CDR2 YNNKEL (reference sequence). Trimming shortened V by 7 bases and J by 1 base, and 19 bases separated the two germline ends. This CDR3 has 16 amino acids. CDR3 nucleotide sequence: TGTGCCAGCACCGAAATGGGGGGCTACCCGAACACTGAAGCTTTCTTT. Protein sequence: CASTEMGGYPNTEAFF. Complete variable domain (other parts from reference TRBV3-1 and TRBJ1-1): DTAVSQTPKYLVTQMGNDKSIKCEQNLGHDTMYWYKQDSKKFLKIMFSYNNKELIINETVPNRFSPKSPDKAHLNLHINSLELGDSAVYFCASTEMGGYPNTEAFFGQGTRLTVV.

In this sample, this clonotype turned up once. The chain recombines TRBV2 with TRBJ2-5; tentatively, D is TRBD2 (6 bases). In germline, CDR1 is SNHLY, CDR2 FYNNEI. Trimming left V 1 base short and J 2 bases short, with 20 bases between. The CDR3 contains 18 residues. The CDR3 nucleotides are TGTGCCAGCAGTGAAGGATCGGGGGTGTGGGACGGACAAGAGACCCAGTACTTC. Translated, it gives CASSEGSGVWDGQETQYF.

CDR3 sequence: CSVGRLNYGYTF. The CDR3 nucleotides are TGCAGCGTTGGCCGGCTAAACTATGGCTACACCTTC. This chain links TRBV29-1 with TRBJ1-2, with D hard to call. The CDR3 runs 12 residues. Trimming removed 4 bases at V and 2 bases at J, with 8 bases between. CDR1 is SQVTM and CDR2 is ANQGSEA in the germline V gene.

V is TRBV12-3 or TRBV12-4 and J is TRBJ2-5; TRBD2 is a possible D gene (6 bases). Between the trimmed V and J ends, which lost 6 bases and 4 bases, there was a span of 12 bases. CDR3 size: 13 residues. CDR3 DNA sequence: TGTGCCAGCAGGCGGGGCAGGAGAGAGACCCAGTACTTC. This codes for CASRRGRRETQYF.

The chain joins TRBV30 to TRBJ1-5; D unclear. Germline assignment: CDR1 GTSNPN and CDR2 SVGIG (reference sequence). V was clipped by 4 bases and J by 3 bases, with 13 bases between them. The CDR3 length is 14 residues. CDR3 in amino acids: CAWTVGQINQPQHF. CDR3 coding DNA: TGTGCCTGGACCGTCGGGCAGATCAATCAGCCCCAGCATTTT.

With respect to this clonotype: One end of the junction does not line up with germline, which may come from a read error. Written as DNA, the CDR3 is TGCGCCACCGCTGACCGGGACAATAGGCTTGAGCAGTTCTTC. Amino acid sequence: CATADRDNRLEQFF. The chain links TRBV15 to TRBJ2-1; TRBD1 is a possible D gene (6 bases). The germline V gene has CDR1 LNHNV and CDR2 YYDKDF (reference sequence). This CDR3 contains 14 residues.

This clonotype has a single count. This chain connects TRBV6-5 to TRBJ1-2; TRBD1 might be the D (5 bases). Per germline, CDR1 MNHEY and CDR2 SVGAGI. Trimming cost V 6 bases and J 0 bases, with 8 bases left between them. The CDR3 consists of 13 residues. CDR3 in DNA: TGTGCCAGCAGAAGGGGAGCTAACTATGGCTACACCTTC. Translated, it gives CASRRGANYGYTF.

This clonotype appeared once. The chain links TRBV20-1 to TRBJ2-2; 13 nucleotides agree with TRBD2. The CDR3 contains 17 residues. The J segment lost 5 bases and the V segment lost 3 bases, leaving 9 bases of the junction unmatched. CDR1 is DFQATT and CDR2 is SNEGSKA in the germline V gene (reference sequence). The DNA for the CDR3 is TGCAGTGCTAGCCAAGGACTAGCGGGAGTAGTGACCGGGGAGCTGTTTTTT. As protein: CSASQGLAGVVTGELFF.

The chain couples TRBV15 to TRBJ2-7, with 7 bases identical to TRBD2. This CDR3 spans 15 amino acids. The germline V gene encodes CDR1 LNHNV and CDR2 YYDKDF (reference sequence). V gave up 3 bases and J gave up 6 bases; unmatched junction bases: 11. The CDR3 DNA follows: TGTGCCACCAGCAGGGAAATAGCGGGCGCGGGCGAGCAGTACTTC. This codes for CATSREIAGAGEQYF.

V gene TRBV25-1 combines with J gene TRBJ1-2, with unresolved D. CDR1 and CDR2 (germline): MGHDK, SYGVNS. There are 14 residues in the CDR3. V was pared by 1 base and J by 4 bases, with 10 bases between. CDR3 residues: CASSESNGVYGYTF. Here the CDR3 DNA reads TGTGCCAGCAGTGAATCTAACGGCGTCTATGGCTACACCTTC.

The chain carries TRBV4-1 and TRBJ2-1; 11 nucleotides agree with TRBD2. The V and J ends lost 6 bases and 4 bases, in that order; junction bases with no gene match: 5. Germline CDR1 reads MGHRA; CDR2 reads YSYEKL. The CDR3 contains 15 residues. The CDR3 DNA reads TGCGCCAGCAGGCAACTAGCGGGAGATTACAATGAGCAGTTCTTC. It is translated as CASRQLAGDYNEQFF.

The chain links TRBV4-2 to TRBJ2-1; a weak D match, TRBD2 (6 bases). V gave up 1 base and J gave up 5 bases, with 12 bases separating them. The CDR3 covers 15 residues. In germline, CDR1 is LGHNA, CDR2 YNFKEQ. As DNA, the CDR3 is TGTGCCAGCAGCCAAGGGGGACGGGAGCACAATGAGCAGTTCTTC. Protein product: CASSQGGREHNEQFF.

CDR3: CATRRDRMNTEAFF. CDR3 DNA sequence: TGTGCCACACGAAGGGACAGAATGAACACTGAAGCTTTCTTT. This chain joins TRBV15 and TRBJ1-1; TRBD1 agrees at 7 bases. V lost 9 bases and J lost 0; bases outside the gene matches: 7. Germline V gives CDR1 LNHNV, CDR2 YYDKDF (reference sequence). This CDR3 region has 14 residues.

This clonotype was seen a handful of times. The chain is built from TRBV7-8 and TRBJ2-7, with D possibly being TRBD1 or TRBD2 (5 bases each). CDR1 is SGHVS, CDR2 FQNEAQ, per germline. The CDR3 sequence is 13 residues long. V shed 0 bases and J shed 9 bases, with 12 bases lying between them. The DNA of the CDR3 is TGTGCCAGCAGCTTAGCCGCCGGGGCAGGGCAGTACTTC. This codes for CASSLAAGAGQYF.

This chain connects TRBV10-3 to TRBJ2-5; 14 bases match TRBD2. Germline CDR1 and CDR2: ENHRY and SYGVKD. The CDR3 consists of 13 residues. The V segment lost 10 bases and the J segment 5 bases; nucleotides outside the gene matches: 3. The CDR3 region has the DNA TGTGCCACCCGACTAGCGGGAGGGGAGACCCAGTACTTC. This sequence encodes CATRLAGGETQYF.

This chain links TRBV9 with TRBJ2-1; D possibly matches TRBD1 or TRBD2 (5 bases each). The ends were cut back, 5 bases at V and 9 bases at J, with 9 bases in the middle. The CDR3 totals 11 residues. Germline lookup yields CDR1 SGDLS and CDR2 YYNGEE. CDR3 coding DNA: TGTGCCAGCAGTGGGGCGGGTGAGCAGTTCTTC. Its protein is CASSGAGEQFF.

The CDR3 DNA is TGTGCCAGCAGCTCGGGACAACTCTATGGCTACACCTTC. It yields the protein CASSSGQLYGYTF. The rearrangement joins TRBV5-4 to TRBJ1-2; a possible D gene is TRBD1 (6 bases). The CDR3 totals 13 residues. V was shortened by 3 bases and J by 4 bases, with 10 bases between the two germline ends. CDR1 is SGHNT and CDR2 is YYREEE in the germline V gene (reference sequence).

The chain carries TRBV14 and TRBJ2-3, with D unresolved. The V and J ends lost 3 bases and 8 bases respectively, with 15 bases between them. CDR1 is SGHDN and CDR2 is FVKESK in the germline V gene. The CDR3 length is 14 residues. In DNA, the CDR3 is TGTGCCAGCAGCCACGAGGCCCTTTCGGGTACGCAGTATTTT. This codes for CASSHEALSGTQYF. The full variable domain, with the rest looked up from reference TRBV14 and TRBJ2-3, is EAGVTQFPSHSVIEKGQTVTLRCDPISGHDNLYWYRRVMGKEIKFLLHFVKESKQDESGMPNNRFLAERTGGTYSTLKVQPAELEDSGVYFCASSHEALSGTQYFGPGTRLTVL.

The chain recombines TRBV30 with TRBJ1-3, with TRBD1 matching 10 bases. The V gene end was trimmed by 4 bases and the J gene end by 3 bases; junction bases not matched to a gene: 9. Germline V gene data show CDR1 as GTSNPN and CDR2 as SVGIG (reference sequence). The CDR3 spans 16 residues. CDR3 sequence: CAWTHPGTGVGNTIYF. In DNA form, the CDR3 reads TGTGCCTGGACCCACCCGGGGACAGGGGTTGGAAACACCATATATTTT.

As DNA, the CDR3 is TGTGCCAGCAGAGCCCAGGTGGTAGAGACCCAGTACTTC. Its protein is CASRAQVVETQYF. V usage is TRBV2 and J usage is TRBJ2-5; no clear D. This CDR3 is built from 13 residues. Trimming shortened V by 6 bases and J by 4 bases, and 12 bases separated the two germline ends. Per germline, CDR1 SNHLY and CDR2 FYNNEI.

The chain combines TRBV29-1 with TRBJ1-2; the match to TRBD1 covers 8 bases. The junction had 10 bases not matched to a gene; V was cut back by 6 bases and J by 7 bases. Germline CDR1 and CDR2: SQVTM and ANQGSEA. The CDR3 consists of 13 residues. The CDR3 DNA is TGCAGCGTCGCCAGGACAGGGCGGAGTGGCTACACCTTC. Translation: CSVARTGRSGYTF.

A few counts support this clonotype. The CDR3 DNA reads as TGTGCCAGCAGTTTTACCACAGATACGCAGTATTTT. The encoded protein is CASSFTTDTQYF. The J gene is TRBJ2-3, the V gene TRBV28; D call uncertain. The CDR3 runs 12 residues. The V end was cut by 3 bases, the J end by 2 bases, with 3 bases between. The germline CDR1 and CDR2 sequences are MDHEN and SYDVKM. Combining the CDR3 with reference TRBV28 and TRBJ2-3 gives the whole variable domain DVKVTQSSRYLVKRTGEKVFLECVQDMDHENMFWYRQDPGLGLRLIYFSYDVKMKEKGDIPEGYSVSREKKERFSLILESASTNQTSMYLCASSFTTDTQYFGPGTRLTVL.

The genes are TRBV30 and TRBJ2-7, with 8 positions matching TRBD1. This CDR3 has 14 amino acids. After removal of 2 bases from V and 2 bases from J, the junction contained 5 bases not matched to a gene. CDR1 and CDR2 from the germline V gene are GTSNPN and SVGIG (reference sequence). The CDR3 spells CAWSLPDRAYEQYF. The CDR3 DNA follows: TGTGCCTGGAGTCTCCCGGACAGGGCCTACGAGCAGTACTTC.